The source of this T cell receptor (beta chain) is a study of OX40 agonist ivuxolimab in advanced cancers. Concerning the study at large: Ivuxolimab was a fully human IgG2 agonistic monoclonal antibody targeting the costimulatory receptor OX40 (CD134). Intravenous ivuxolimab was administered to patients every 2 weeks at six dose levels: 0.01, 0.1, 0.3, 1.5, 3 and 10 mg/kg. Among the roughly 50 dose-escalation patients, around 19 had hepatocellular carcinoma, 15 or so melanoma, 9 renal cell carcinoma and 9 head and neck cancer. In the dose-escalation cohort, 82.7% of patients were male, and the mean age was around 60 years, with a range of about 20 to 90. Prior anti-PD-1, anti-PD-L1 or anti-CTLA-4 therapy was permitted, and 30% to 45% of dose-escalation patients had received checkpoint inhibitors. Partial responses occurred in three dose-escalation patients, of whom one had hepatocellular carcinoma and two had cutaneous melanoma. Peripheral TCRbeta sequencing was intended to test whether TCR sequence diversity was altered and clonal T-cell expansion was caused by ivuxolimab. The paper describes the monotherapy dose-escalation part (N ≈ 52 patients) of the phase I trial of ivuxolimab.

This clone is characterized as medium-sized (0.01 to 0.1%). Its cognate antigen has yet to be identified. No much larger clone is present one base from it, and per-base qualities are unavailable. The junction shows trimming of 4 bases on V and 0 bases on J, plus 10 bases between the germline ends. For CDR1 and CDR2, the germline V gene lists MDHEN and SYDVKM. The CDR3, cysteine through phenylalanine, is 15 amino acids long. The sequence is cut down to CDR3 DNA, 45 bases in frame from base 1. Patients with a history of autoimmune disease or receiving systemic immunosuppression were excluded from the trial. In every dose cohort, peripheral blood was drawn for TCR sequencing at baseline, cycle 4 day 1, and cycle 7 day 1. The samples were taken from a phase I, first-in-human, multicenter, open-label dose-escalation trial of ivuxolimab. Adults with locally advanced or metastatic melanoma, renal cell, hepatocellular, or head and neck squamous cell carcinoma were enrolled in the trial. Before TCR sequencing, CD4+ and CD8+ T cells were separately sorted from peripheral blood.

Study-wide conclusions, independent of this receptor: Which antigens the clonally expanded peripheral T cells were specific for was not determined. Low levels of normalized T-cell clonal expansion were also seen in some nonresponding patients. Partial responders in the 0.1-3.0 mg/kg groups had among the lowest normalized peripheral clonal expansion, especially among CD8+ T cells. At doses of 0.1 to 3.0 mg/kg, clonal expansion of both CD4+ and CD8+ T cells in blood was seen between baseline and week 6. After ivuxolimab, more expanded clones were found on average in CD8+ T cells than in CD4+ T cells.

For sequencing of the TCRbeta CDR3 region, genomic DNA was extracted from the sorted cells. The immunoSEQ Assay was used for sequencing of TCRbeta CDR3 regions. As stored in TCRdb, this immuneACCESS dataset retains in-frame rearrangements with V and J assigned. A fraction of the clones does not appear; measured against another copy, unresolved V genes explain less than half of the discrepancy, and the remainder lacks a known reason. This sample has about 34,000 clones in its table, and under 90% of those were observed once. The ten largest make up over 1.2% of the sample. The TCR sequence derives from an adult with an advanced solid tumor such as melanoma, head and neck, liver or kidney cancer. The chain links TRBV28 with TRBJ1-5, and TRBD1 may be the D gene, going by 6 matching bases. Sample: CD4+ or CD8+ T cells sorted from blood, taken in a trial of the OX40 agonist ivuxolimab. The nucleotide sequence reads as follows: TGTGCCAGCAGTTGGGACACTTATAGCAATCAGCCCCAGCATTTT. The resulting protein is CASSWDTYSNQPQHF.